What follows is one T cell receptor (beta chain) and its context. A single record per CDR3 protein comes from TCRdb applying MiXCR to the RT-PCR reads. The table includes 650,000 to 800,000 distinct CDR3 sequences, roughly 13% detected once. The source of the sample is a study of response to subunit inactivated influenza vaccine. This TCR derives from a man in his forties or fifties who received an inactivated influenza vaccine. The sample consisted of PBMCs from blood, taken 14 days before vaccination.

This CDR3 is CSASSGGHQETQYF. CDR3 DNA sequence: TGCAGTGCTAGTAGTGGGGGGCACCAAGAGACCCAGTACTTC. V is TRBV20-1 and J is TRBJ2-5; the D call may be TRBD1 or TRBD2 (6 bases each). Trimming removed 3 bases at V and 0 bases at J, with 11 bases between. Germline CDR1 is DFQATT and CDR2 is SNEGSKA (reference sequence). The CDR3 is made up of 14 amino acids.